One sample yielded the 16 T cell receptor beta chains listed below, sequenced in a study of regulatory T cells in long-lasting Graves disease. The time point here: persistent/refractory GD, antithyroid drugs over 5 years with positive TRAb. Making the TCR library involved RNA that had been extracted from PBMCs. The TCR beta library used iRepertoire HTBI primers with Arm-PCR amplification of CDR3. TCRdb fed the multiplex PCR reads into MiXCR, producing one record per CDR3 protein. The sample records 400,000 to 500,000 distinct CDR3 sequences, 21% being singletons. The sample was peripheral blood mononuclear cells (PBMCs), taken when the disease was refractory, from a patient treated with antithyroid drugs. The source of these receptors is a female donor with Graves disease.

This clonotype has just a few counts. The chain uses TRBV7-9 and TRBJ2-5; TRBD2 aligns across 8 bases. This CDR3 comprises 14 residues. Trimming removed 3 bases from V and 4 bases from J; junction bases left unmatched: 4. The V gene's germline CDR1 is SEHNR and CDR2 FQNEAQ (reference sequence). The CDR3 DNA follows: TGTGCCAGCAGCTTGAGCGGGACTAGAGAGACCCAGTACTTC. Translated, it gives CASSLSGTRETQYF.

The chain joins TRBV18 to TRBJ2-6; D not resolved. The germline gives CDR1 KGHSH, CDR2 LQKENI. Between the trimmed V and J ends, which lost 1 base and 1 base, there was a span of 8 bases. This CDR3 has 16 residues. The chain's CDR3 is CASSPRTVSGANVLTF. CDR3 DNA: TGTGCCAGCTCACCACGAACAGTTTCTGGGGCCAACGTCCTGACTTTC.

As for this clonotype: Mismatch with germline at one junction end may stem from a read error. This chain connects TRBV7-3 to TRBJ2-2, with 7 bases that match TRBD1. Germline V lookup: CDR1 SGHTA, CDR2 FQGTGA. The CDR3 is 17 residues long. As DNA, the CDR3 is TGTGCCAGCAGCCCGCCCCCCACAGGGGTGAACACCGGGGAGCTGCTTTTT. Amino acids: CASSPPPTGVNTGELLF.

This clonotype was picked up many times. This chain connects TRBV28 to TRBJ1-1, with 10 bases that match TRBD1. With V trimmed by 4 bases and J by 1 base, 12 bases remained unmatched. The CDR3 is 18 amino acids. The germline V gene encodes CDR1 MDHEN and CDR2 SYDVKM. The CDR3 DNA is TGTGCCAGCAGTTCTGGGCCTAGGACAGGGGGGCCGAACACTGAAGCTTTCTTT. As protein: CASSSGPRTGGPNTEAFF. The whole variable domain, filled in from reference TRBV28 and TRBJ1-1, reads DVKVTQSSRYLVKRTGEKVFLECVQDMDHENMFWYRQDPGLGLRLIYFSYDVKMKEKGDIPEGYSVSREKKERFSLILESASTNQTSMYLCASSSGPRTGGPNTEAFFGQGTRLTVV.

Only a few counts were recorded for this clonotype. The chain recombines TRBV20-1 with TRBJ1-4; D ambiguous. Trimming removed 4 bases from V and 8 bases from J, with 17 bases in between. The CDR3 spans 14 residues. Per germline, CDR1 DFQATT and CDR2 SNEGSKA (reference sequence). The CDR3 nucleotides are TGCAGTGCTAACCCGCCGTTGGGCGAAGAAAAACTGTTTTTT. Translation gives CSANPPLGEEKLFF.

This clonotype occurred many times. CDR3 in DNA: TGTGCCAGCAGCCGATCTTCTGCAACTAATGAAAAACTGTTTTTT. Residues: CASSRSSATNEKLFF. The chain has TRBV2 and TRBJ1-4; D remains unclear. Germline CDR1 and CDR2: SNHLY and FYNNEI. This CDR3 spans 15 amino acids. V lost 6 bases to trimming and J lost 0 bases, with 11 bases between them.

This sequence joins TRBV20-1 and TRBJ1-2; D is ambiguous. Germline CDR1 and CDR2: DFQATT and SNEGSKA (reference sequence). The CDR3 contains 11 residues. V was clipped by 4 bases and J by 5 bases, with 8 bases between them. CDR3 in DNA: TGCAGTGCTAATCTCGGGTATGGCTACACCTTC. Protein sequence: CSANLGYGYTF.

This clonotype was counted many times. CDR3 DNA: TGTGCCAGCGATGGGGGGCGAGAGACCCAGTACTTC. Its protein product is CASDGGRETQYF. The chain joins TRBV2 to TRBJ2-5, with D perhaps being TRBD1 or TRBD2 (6 bases each). V shed 8 bases and J shed 4 bases, with 11 bases lying between them. CDR1 SNHLY and CDR2 FYNNEI come from the germline V gene. The CDR3 contains 12 residues.

This clonotype was counted many times. V gene TRBV3-1 combines with J gene TRBJ1-4; D gene uncertain. Germline values: CDR1 LGHDT, CDR2 YNNKEL (reference sequence). The V end lost 1 base, the J end lost 7 bases, and 4 bases lay between the germline ends. The CDR3 length is 12 residues. This CDR3 reads CASSQGVEKLFF. In DNA form, the CDR3 reads TGTGCCAGCAGCCAAGGCGTTGAAAAACTGTTTTTT. Supplemented by reference TRBV3-1 and TRBJ1-4, the full variable domain reads DTAVSQTPKYLVTQMGNDKSIKCEQNLGHDTMYWYKQDSKKFLKIMFSYNNKELIINETVPNRFSPKSPDKAHLNLHINSLELGDSAVYFCASSQGVEKLFFGSGTQLSVL.

V usage is TRBV7-3 and J usage is TRBJ2-2, with D possibly matching TRBD1 (6 bases). Germline V CDR1 and CDR2: SGHTA, FQGTGA. This CDR3 region has 14 residues. V lost 3 bases to trimming and J lost 3 bases, with 8 bases between them. CDR3 sequence reads: CASSFGTYTGELFF. The CDR3 nucleotides are TGTGCCAGCAGCTTCGGGACATACACCGGGGAGCTGTTTTTT.

The table lists this clonotype with many counts. The rearrangement links TRBV28 to TRBJ1-2; D gene ambiguous. Germline V gene lookup returns CDR1 MDHEN and CDR2 SYDVKM. The CDR3 extends over 12 amino acids. The V gene lost 6 bases and the J gene lost 8 bases, with 13 bases spanning the gap. The CDR3 DNA is TGTGCCAGCAGCAGAGGCCCGTCGGGCTACACCTTC. It yields the protein CASSRGPSGYTF.

This clonotype was counted many times. The chain links TRBV12-3 or TRBV12-4 to TRBJ2-2, with TRBD2 identical over 7 bases. Trimming cost V 3 bases and J 2 bases; bases outside gene matches: 6. The CDR3 contains 16 residues. CDR3 protein: CASSFGSGLNTGELFF. The CDR3 bases are TGTGCCAGCAGTTTTGGGTCGGGACTAAACACCGGGGAGCTGTTTTTT.

This clonotype has at least ten counts. The V call is TRBV2, the J call TRBJ2-2, with TRBD1 matching 9 bases. The CDR3 is 15 amino acids. With V trimmed by 7 bases and J by 6 bases, 9 bases remained unmatched. Germline CDR1 reads SNHLY; CDR2 reads FYNNEI. CDR3 in DNA: TGTGCCAGCAAGACCCGGACAGGGGCTGCCGGGGAGCTGTTTTTT. It yields the protein CASKTRTGAAGELFF.

V usage is TRBV20-1 and J usage is TRBJ2-7; D is uncertain. The CDR3 length is 12 residues. Germline V lookup: CDR1 DFQATT, CDR2 SNEGSKA (reference sequence). The ends were cut back, 3 bases at V and 5 bases at J, with 11 bases in the middle. The CDR3 bases are TGCAGTGCTAGTAGGGTTTTCGACGAGCAGTACTTC. It specifies CSASRVFDEQYF.

In its sample, this clonotype was seen many times. The CDR3 is CASSWGRGQETQYF. The CDR3 nucleotides read TGTGCCAGCAGCTGGGGGAGAGGCCAAGAGACCCAGTACTTC. The genes are TRBV12-3 or TRBV12-4 and TRBJ2-5, with D perhaps TRBD1 or TRBD2 (5 bases each). Between the trimmed V and J ends, which lost 6 bases and 1 base, there was a span of 12 bases. The CDR3 contains 14 residues.

This clonotype was counted at least ten times. The chain combines TRBV5-1 with TRBJ1-2; D perhaps matches TRBD1 (5 bases). The CDR3 sequence is 14 residues long. In germline, CDR1 is SGHRS, CDR2 YFSETQ. V was cut by 4 bases and J by 1 base, with 11 bases left in between. Here the CDR3 reads CASSRQIDNYGYTF. In nucleotides, the CDR3 is TGCGCCAGCAGCCGACAGATCGATAACTATGGCTACACCTTC. The variable domain in full, with the rest retrieved from reference TRBV5-1 and TRBJ1-2, is KAGVTQTPRYLIKTRGQQVTLSCSPISGHRSVSWYQQTPGQGLQFLFEYFSETQRNKGNFPGRFSGRQFSNSRSEMNVSTLELGDSALYLCASSRQIDNYGYTFGSGTRLTVV.